Listed below are T cell receptor beta chains from one sample, sequenced in a study of CD8 T cells in ankylosing spondylitis. TCRdb re-analysed the 5' RACE reads in MiXCR, keeping a single row per CDR3 protein. The data show 200,000 to 250,000 distinct CDR3 sequences, with roughly 10% seen just once and over 20% held by the top ten. Sequencing was done on a sample of blood, either unsorted or a sorted T cell fraction (not recorded which). These receptor sequences come from a male donor with ankylosing spondylitis or in good health (not recorded which). Both conserved end residues are part of each CDR3. Each record gives: CDR3 DNA, CDR3 protein, V gene, D gene, clone size, J gene. D genes are given only for firm matches. Rows may omit the clone size; those that give it use once, few, many or a size class.

TGCAGTGCTAAGGGACTAGTGGTAGATACGCAGTATTTT,CSAKGLVVDTQYF,TRBV20-1,TRBD2,few,TRBJ2-3
TGTGCCAGCAGCGTAGCGTACTCCATAGACTACGAGCAGTACTTC,CASSVAYSIDYEQYF,TRBV9,NA,many,TRBJ2-7
TGTGCCAGCAGCTTCCGCGGCCCGCCGGATACGCAGTATTTT,CASSFRGPPDTQYF,TRBV7-3,NA,many,TRBJ2-3
TGTGCCAGCAGTCCAACTCCGGGACAGGGGGGCAATCAGCCCCAGCATTTT,CASSPTPGQGGNQPQHF,TRBV6-1,TRBD1,many,TRBJ1-5
TGTGCCAGCAGCATGCAGGATAGCGGGGGGATCACAGATACGCAGTATTTT,CASSMQDSGGITDTQYF,TRBV4-2,TRBD2,NA,TRBJ2-3
TGCGCCAGCAGCACACCCTCCTACGAGCAGTACTTC,CASSTPSYEQYF,TRBV5-1,NA,many,TRBJ2-7
TGCAGTGCCCCTGAGGGTAGCCCCTACAATGAGCAGTTCTTC,CSAPEGSPYNEQFF,TRBV20-1,NA,NA,TRBJ2-1
TGCAGTGTCGTCCAGGGCGGTTCTAACTATGGCTACACCTTC,CSVVQGGSNYGYTF,TRBV20-1,NA,many,TRBJ1-2
TGTGCCAGCGAGCTAGTCTCTGGGGCCAACGTCCTGACTTTC,CASELVSGANVLTF,TRBV2,NA,NA,TRBJ2-6
TGTGCCAGCAGTGAGGGGTTGGTGAACACTGAAGCTTTCTTT,CASSEGLVNTEAFF,TRBV2,NA,many,TRBJ1-1
TGTGCCATCAGTGAGATGTTGGACAGATGGGAAGCTTTCTTT,CAISEMLDRWEAFF,TRBV10-3,NA,many,TRBJ1-1
TGTGCCAGCCCTCCCCCCACCGGGGAGCTGTTTTTT,CASPPPTGELFF,TRBV6-5,NA,many,TRBJ2-2
TGCAGTGCTAGGGCAACCTACACCGGGGAGCTGTTTTTT,CSARATYTGELFF,TRBV20-1,NA,many,TRBJ2-2
TGTGCCAGCAGCTTAGTGGGCGACACCAACCTCCGAAACACCATATATTTT,CASSLVGDTNLRNTIYF,TRBV7-2,NA,few,TRBJ1-3
TGCAGTGCCCTCTACCTAGCGGAGTACCAAGAGACCCAGTACTTC,CSALYLAEYQETQYF,TRBV20-1,TRBD2,medium-sized,TRBJ2-5
TGCGCCAGCGCAGGGACAGACCCCGGTGGGGCCAACGTCCTGACTTTC,CASAGTDPGGANVLTF,TRBV5-1,TRBD1,few,TRBJ2-6
TGTGCCAGCAGTTACTGGCCTAGGGCAGATACGCAGTATTTT,CASSYWPRADTQYF,TRBV6-5,NA,many,TRBJ2-3
TGCAGCGTTGAAGGCGAGTGGGAAAGCACAGATACGCAGTATTTT,CSVEGEWESTDTQYF,TRBV29-1,NA,few,TRBJ2-3
TGTGCCAGCAGCCCAACTAGCGCCGGAGAGACCCAGTACTTC,CASSPTSAGETQYF,TRBV3-1,TRBD2,NA,TRBJ2-5
TGTGCCAGCAGCCCGTGGGACAGGGACCAAGAGACCCAGTACTTC,CASSPWDRDQETQYF,TRBV5-6,TRBD1,NA,TRBJ2-5
TGTGCCAGCAGCTTATCCCGGACAGGGGTAGGTGAGCAGTACTTC,CASSLSRTGVGEQYF,TRBV7-2,TRBD1,few,TRBJ2-7
TGTGCCAGCAGCGCTACAGGGGCTAACACAGATACGCAGTATTTT,CASSATGANTDTQYF,TRBV7-2,TRBD1,few,TRBJ2-3
TGTGCCAGCAGCGAACAGGGGGGGAAGACCCAGTACTTC,CASSEQGGKTQYF,TRBV7-2,NA,NA,TRBJ2-5
TGCAGTGCCGCCGGGAGTGGGGGGGCGTCCTACGAGCAGTACTTC,CSAAGSGGASYEQYF,TRBV20-1,NA,many,TRBJ2-7
TGTGCCACCAGCGTTAACGGGGCCCCTAACACTGAAGCTTTCTTT,CATSVNGAPNTEAFF,TRBV15,NA,many,TRBJ1-1
TGTGCCAGTAAGAGCAGGGCCACCGGGGAGCTGTTTTTT,CASKSRATGELFF,TRBV12-3/TRBV12-4,NA,few,TRBJ2-2
TGCAGCGTTGAAGTCGGGGGGTACAACTATGGCTACACCTTC,CSVEVGGYNYGYTF,TRBV29-1,NA,many,TRBJ1-2
TGTGCCAGCAGCCCCGGGGACTTGGTCTATGAGCAGTTCTTC,CASSPGDLVYEQFF,TRBV3-1,NA,NA,TRBJ2-1
TGTGCCGGACAGGGGAATAACGGAGAGACCCAGTACTTC,CAGQGNNGETQYF,TRBV6-6,TRBD1,NA,TRBJ2-5
TGCAGTGCTAAACAGGACCCAAGACCTTACGAGCAGTACTTC,CSAKQDPRPYEQYF,TRBV20-1,NA,many,TRBJ2-7
TGTGCCAGCAGCGCCCGGACGAAAGAGGTGGCTGAAGCTTTCTTT,CASSARTKEVAEAFF,TRBV7-8,NA,many,TRBJ1-1
TGTGCCACCAGCAGAGATTCGGGACCCTTCTTCGGAGGGGCCAACGTCCTGACTTTC,CATSRDSGPFFGGANVLTF,TRBV15,NA,NA,TRBJ2-6
TGTGCCAGCAGCTTGGGGCAGATAAATGAAAAACTGTTTTTT,CASSLGQINEKLFF,TRBV5-8,NA,NA,TRBJ1-4
TGTGCCAGCAGCCATACCAGGGTGAACACTGAAGCTTTCTTT,CASSHTRVNTEAFF,TRBV3-1,NA,many,TRBJ1-1
TGTGCCTGGGGACAGGGGAAATACGAGCAGTACTTC,CAWGQGKYEQYF,TRBV30,TRBD1,few,TRBJ2-7
TGTGCCATCAGCACAGGGATGAACACTGAAGCTTTCTTT,CAISTGMNTEAFF,TRBV10-3,NA,many,TRBJ1-1
TGTGCCAGCAGTTTGGTAGGGGCTAGAATTGAGCAGTTCTTC,CASSLVGARIEQFF,TRBV28,NA,NA,TRBJ2-1
TGTGCCACCAGTGCCCCGGGAGGGCCCGAGCAGTACTTC,CATSAPGGPEQYF,TRBV24-1,TRBD2,many,TRBJ2-7
TGTGCCAGCAGCTCGCGGACAGGCCCAGGTCAGCCCCAGCATTTT,CASSSRTGPGQPQHF,TRBV7-9,TRBD1,many,TRBJ1-5
TGTGCCAGCAGCGTAGGAGGGGGCGGCGAGCCCCAGCATTTT,CASSVGGGGEPQHF,TRBV9,TRBD1,NA,TRBJ1-5
TGCGCCAGCACTCCGGGGGGGAAATCGAACACTGAAGCTTTCTTT,CASTPGGKSNTEAFF,TRBV5-1,NA,NA,TRBJ1-1
TGTGCCAGCAGCCCGACAGGGCAATATGGCTACACCTTC,CASSPTGQYGYTF,TRBV12-3/TRBV12-4,TRBD1,many,TRBJ1-2
TGTGCCAGCAGTAGCCGGGGCAGAACCCCCAATCAGCCCCAGCATTTT,CASSSRGRTPNQPQHF,TRBV28,NA,NA,TRBJ1-5
TGTGCCAGCAACCTCAGGGGGCGCACTGAAGCTTTCTTT,CASNLRGRTEAFF,TRBV28,TRBD1,few,TRBJ1-1
TGCGCCAGCAGCTTGGATCTAGCGGGGGCCTACGAGCAGTACTTC,CASSLDLAGAYEQYF,TRBV5-1,TRBD2,NA,TRBJ2-7
TGTGCCAGCAGCTTGGATTCCCAGGGGGTCAACTACGAGCAGTACTTC,CASSLDSQGVNYEQYF,TRBV5-6,TRBD1,few,TRBJ2-7
TGCAGTGCTAGGGGGGGAGGACAGAACACTGAAGCTTTCTTT,CSARGGGQNTEAFF,TRBV20-1,NA,many,TRBJ1-1
TGTGCCACCAGGGGGTACTCAGATACGCAGTATTTT,CATRGYSDTQYF,TRBV24-1,NA,NA,TRBJ2-3
TGTGCCAGCAGGGTAGAGAGCACAGATACGCAGTATTTT,CASRVESTDTQYF,TRBV6-1,NA,many,TRBJ2-3
TGTGCCAGCACCTCGGACATCTCCTACGAGCAGTACTTC,CASTSDISYEQYF,TRBV7-9,NA,many,TRBJ2-7